This TCR beta chain was found in a study of cytomegalovirus exposure and HLA in healthy donors. This CDR3 is 16 amino acids long. V lost 0 bases to trimming and J lost 3 bases; unmatched junction nucleotides: 8. Germline-derived CDR1 and CDR2 are SGDLS and YYNGEE. The PCR used 60 Vbeta and 13 Jbeta primers. The protocol was immunoSEQ multiplex PCR, while the TCRdb copy is restricted to in-frame clones and leaves out a portion. The sample holds approximately 140,000 clones. Sequences were obtained from PBMCs. The source is a woman in her late teens or twenties in good health and CMV-seronegative. The rearrangement uses TRBV9 and TRBJ2-5; 7 bases fit TRBD2. The CDR3 DNA reads TGTGCCAGCAGCGTAGATGGTAGCGGGCGGGAAGAGACCCAGTACTTC. Encoded protein: CASSVDGSGREETQYF. The whole variable domain, filled in from reference TRBV9 and TRBJ2-5, reads DSGVTQTPKHLITATGQRVTLRCSPRSGDLSVYWYQQSLDQGLQFLIQYYNGEERAKGNILERFSAQQFPDLHSELNLSSLELGDSALYFCASSVDGSGREETQYFGPGTRLLVL.